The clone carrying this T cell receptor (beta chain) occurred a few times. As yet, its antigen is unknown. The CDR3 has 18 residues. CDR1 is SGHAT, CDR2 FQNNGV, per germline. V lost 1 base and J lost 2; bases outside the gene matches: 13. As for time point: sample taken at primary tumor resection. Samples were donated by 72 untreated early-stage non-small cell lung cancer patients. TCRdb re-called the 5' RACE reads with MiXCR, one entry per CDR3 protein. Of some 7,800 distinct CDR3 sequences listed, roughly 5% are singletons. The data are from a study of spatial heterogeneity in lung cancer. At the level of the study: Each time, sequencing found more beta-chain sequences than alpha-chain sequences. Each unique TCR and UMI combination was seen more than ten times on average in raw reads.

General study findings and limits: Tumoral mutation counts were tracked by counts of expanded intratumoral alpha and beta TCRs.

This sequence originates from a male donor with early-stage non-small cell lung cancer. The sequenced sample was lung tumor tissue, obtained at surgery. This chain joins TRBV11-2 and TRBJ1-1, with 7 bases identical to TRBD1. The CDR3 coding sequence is TGTGCCAGCAGCTTAGGGGACGAAGGGACAGCGATCAACACTGAAGCTTTCTTT. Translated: CASSLGDEGTAINTEAFF.